The T cell receptor beta chain under discussion was sequenced for a study of cytomegalovirus exposure and HLA in healthy donors. Some clones are missing from TCRdb's copy, which holds only in-frame ones; the method was immunoSEQ multiplex PCR. The sample gives 150,000 or so clones, around 83% of which show up once; approximately 2.2% is in the top ten. General observations from the study: According to a subsequent analysis, TCR clusters identified in the first cohort showed a tendency to co-occur across the 110 or so validation repertoires. The study put 160 or so TCR beta chains on its list as cytomegalovirus-associated. Rarity held for most TCR sequences, but there were some public TCRs that occurred in many donors.

J lost 3 bases, V lost 4 bases, and 9 bases had no gene match. CDR3 length equals 17 residues. Germline CDR1 and CDR2: SGHKS and YYEKEE (reference sequence). With regard to this clone: Its antigen remains unidentified.

The receptor was derived from a human donor in good health. The chain joins TRBV5-5 to TRBJ2-1; 11 bases map to TRBD1. Input material: PBMCs. For the CDR3, the DNA is TGTGCCAGCAGCCTAAGTCCCGGGACAGGGGGCTACAATGAGCAGTTCTTC. Protein sequence: CASSLSPGTGGYNEQFF.